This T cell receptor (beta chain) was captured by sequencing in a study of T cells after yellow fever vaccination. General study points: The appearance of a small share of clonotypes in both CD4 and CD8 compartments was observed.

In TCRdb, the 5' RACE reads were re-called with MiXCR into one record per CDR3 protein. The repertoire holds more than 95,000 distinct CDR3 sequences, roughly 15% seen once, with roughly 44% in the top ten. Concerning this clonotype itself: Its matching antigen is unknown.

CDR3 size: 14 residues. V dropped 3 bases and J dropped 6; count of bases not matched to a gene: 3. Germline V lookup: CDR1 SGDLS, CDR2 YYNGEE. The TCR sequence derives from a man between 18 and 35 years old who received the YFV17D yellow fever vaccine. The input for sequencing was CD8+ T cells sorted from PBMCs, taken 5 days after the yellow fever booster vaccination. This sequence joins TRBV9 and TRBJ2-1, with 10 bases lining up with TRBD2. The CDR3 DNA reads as TGTGCCAGCAGCGCGAGCGGGGGGGCCAATGAGCAGTTCTTC. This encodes CASSASGGANEQFF.